Listed here is a single TCR beta chain. The sample belongs to a study of radiotherapy plus CTLA-4 blockade in lung cancer. Using immunoSEQ multiplex PCR, the repertoire was profiled, and TCRdb retains in-frame clones only, with some absent. The sample carries tens of thousands of clones, just under 85% recorded once. The V gene end was trimmed by 7 bases and the J gene end by 8 bases; junction bases not matched to a gene: 11. CDR1 is MDHEN, CDR2 SYDVKM, per germline. This CDR3 region has 14 residues. Specimen: peripheral blood, collected from a patient treated with radiotherapy plus ipilimumab. The TCR originated in a human donor with non-small cell lung cancer whose response to radiotherapy plus ipilimumab could not be evaluated. The rearrangement uses TRBV28 and TRBJ1-2; TRBD1 aligns across 9 bases. The CDR3 reads CASKFGGQGAGYTF. CDR3 DNA sequence: TGTGCCAGCAAGTTTGGGGGACAGGGAGCGGGCTACACCTTC.